A selection of T cell receptor beta chains follows, all from one sample in a study of blood T cell repertoires in COVID-19. Data came from immunoSEQ multiplex PCR; TCRdb stores just in-frame clones and leaves some out. Altogether 100,000 or so clones are present, 80% being singletons, with the ten largest covering roughly 19%. The sequencing input was peripheral blood. The origin of the receptors is a human donor in a cohort sampled during active COVID-19. CDR3s include the opening cysteine and the closing phenylalanine or tryptophan. D genes are given only for firm matches. The size entry is marked missing in some rows and otherwise reads once, few, many or a size class.

CDR3 protein	CDR3 DNA	CDR3 length	J gene	D gene	V gene	clone size
CASSYSTGKFTYEQYF	TGTGCCAGCAGTTACTCAACGGGGAAATTTACCTACGAGCAGTACTTC	16	TRBJ2-7	.	TRBV6-5	.
CASTQGLAEATGELFF	TGTGCCAGCACCCAAGGACTAGCGGAGGCCACCGGGGAGCTGTTTTTT	16	TRBJ2-2	TRBD2	TRBV27	few
CASSPWMSGNGALHF	TGCGCCAGCAGCCCTTGGATGTCGGGAAATGGGGCCCTCCACTTT	15	TRBJ1-6	.	TRBV5-1	.
CASSQDSIADTQYF	TGCGCCAGCAGCCAAGATTCTATAGCAGATACGCAGTATTTT	14	TRBJ2-3	.	TRBV4-1	.
CASSLGAGAGNEQFF	TGTGCCAGCAGCTTAGGGGCGGGAGCGGGCAATGAGCAGTTCTTC	15	TRBJ2-1	TRBD2	TRBV11-2	.
CASSLKWEPYEQYF	TGTGCCAGCAGCCTAAAATGGGAGCCCTACGAGCAGTACTTC	14	TRBJ2-7	.	TRBV3-1/TRBV3-2	.
CASSNPTGANQPQHF	TGTGCCAGCAGCAATCCAACAGGGGCGAATCAGCCCCAGCATTTT	15	TRBJ1-5	TRBD1	TRBV28	.
CASRLDSRTNVLTF	TGCGCCAGCAGGCTTGACAGTCGGACCAACGTCCTGACTTTC	14	TRBJ2-6	.	TRBV5-1	.
CASSSRGLAANEQYF	TGTGCCAGCAGCTCGCGAGGGCTAGCTGCCAACGAGCAGTACTTC	15	TRBJ2-7	.	TRBV5-6	.
CASQPLGGGNTGELFF	TGTGCCAGTCAACCCCTGGGGGGAGGGAACACCGGGGAGCTGTTTTTT	16	TRBJ2-2	.	TRBV19	.
CASRLRVGGYEQYF	TGTGCCAGCAGACTCAGGGTAGGTGGCTACGAGCAGTACTTC	14	TRBJ2-7	.	TRBV2	few
CSATSGQETQYF	TGCAGCGCGACTAGCGGCCAAGAGACCCAGTACTTC	12	TRBJ2-5	TRBD2	TRBV29-1	.
CASSRGSREQFF	TGTGCCAGCAGCCGGGGGTCCCGGGAGCAGTTCTTC	12	TRBJ2-1	.	TRBV21-1	.
CASSDRTGVEKLFF	TGTGCCAGCAGCGATAGGACAGGGGTCGAAAAACTGTTTTTT	14	TRBJ1-4	TRBD1	TRBV7-6	.
CASSLERGYEQYF	TGCGCCAGCAGCTTGGAGCGGGGCTACGAGCAGTACTTC	13	TRBJ2-7	TRBD2	TRBV5-1	.
CASSPGFGGTDTQYF	TGTGCCAGCAGCCCCGGGTTTGGTGGCACAGATACGCAGTATTTT	15	TRBJ2-3	.	TRBV7-3	.
CASSPQGLTNQPQHF	TGTGCCAGCAGCCCCCAGGGATTGACCAATCAGCCCCAGCATTTT	15	TRBJ1-5	.	TRBV7-2	.
CASSKDRGYEQYF	TGTGCCAGCAGCAAGGACAGGGGTTACGAGCAGTACTTC	13	TRBJ2-7	TRBD1	TRBV6-6	.
CASSLTGISGSSYEQYF	TGTGCCAGCAGCTTAACCGGGATAAGCGGTTCAAGCTACGAGCAGTACTTC	17	TRBJ2-7	.	TRBV7-8	.
CATSRDTKVPNTEAFF	TGTGCCACCAGCCGGGACACGAAGGTACCGAACACTGAAGCTTTCTTT	16	TRBJ1-1	.	TRBV24-1	.
CASSQTGEDEQYF	TGTGCCAGCAGCCAAACGGGAGAGGACGAGCAGTACTTC	13	TRBJ2-7	.	TRBV3-1/TRBV3-2	few
CASKRDTEAFF	TGCGCCAGCAAAAGAGACACTGAAGCTTTCTTT	11	TRBJ1-1	.	TRBV5-1	few
CASRYNNRGPPYGYTF	TGTGCCAGCAGATATAACAACAGGGGGCCACCGTATGGCTACACCTTC	16	TRBJ1-2	TRBD1	TRBV28	.
CASSLGSSLNEKLFF	TGTGCCAGCAGCTTAGGGAGCTCCCTCAATGAAAAACTGTTTTTT	15	TRBJ1-4	.	TRBV5-8	.
CASSTTYEQYF	TGTGCCAGCAGTACTACCTACGAGCAGTACTTC	11	TRBJ2-7	.	TRBV28	.
CASSLGSERERTQYF	TGTGCCAGCAGCTTAGGGTCCGAGCGGGAGCGGACCCAGTACTTC	15	TRBJ2-5	TRBD2	TRBV7-9	many
CASSSTGETGELFF	TGTGCCAGCAGCTCGACAGGGGAGACCGGGGAGCTGTTTTTT	14	TRBJ2-2	TRBD1	TRBV7-8	.
CASSLGSGRASYEQYF	TGTGCCAGCAGCTTAGGCAGCGGGAGGGCTTCCTACGAGCAGTACTTC	16	TRBJ2-7	TRBD2	TRBV7-2	.
CASEPGGRSYEQYF	TGTGCCAGCGAGCCAGGGGGTAGATCCTACGAGCAGTACTTC	14	TRBJ2-7	TRBD1	TRBV28	.
CASSSWRAPGELFF	TGTGCCAGCAGCTCGTGGAGGGCCCCCGGGGAGCTGTTTTTT	14	TRBJ2-2	.	TRBV11-2	.
CASSSGLTGELFF	TGTGCCAGCAGCTCCGGACTGACCGGGGAGCTGTTTTTT	13	TRBJ2-2	.	TRBV13	.
CASASGAYNEQFF	TGTGCCAGCGCCTCAGGGGCCTACAATGAGCAGTTCTTC	13	TRBJ2-1	.	TRBV7-3	few
CASSVEGRATNEQFF	TGTGCCAGCAGCGTAGAGGGGAGGGCGACCAATGAGCAGTTCTTC	15	TRBJ2-1	TRBD2	TRBV9	.
CASSPDSMNTEAFF	TGTGCCAGCAGCCCGGACAGCATGAACACTGAAGCTTTCTTT	14	TRBJ1-1	.	TRBV9	.
CSASTATNEKLFF	TGCAGTGCTAGTACTGCAACTAATGAAAAACTGTTTTTT	13	TRBJ1-4	.	TRBV20-1	.
CASSPAGRSNYGYTF	TGTGCCAGCTCACCCGCGGGACGGTCTAACTATGGCTACACCTTC	15	TRBJ1-2	.	TRBV18	.
CASRLGQHYEQYF	TGTGCCAGCAGACTCGGACAGCACTACGAGCAGTACTTC	13	TRBJ2-7	.	TRBV6-5	.
CASSDPGTGAEQYF	TGTGCCAGCAGTGATCCCGGGACAGGGGCCGAGCAGTACTTC	14	TRBJ2-7	TRBD1	TRBV6-1	many
CASSPTRTGGKQYF	TGTGCCAGCAGCCCCACTCGGACAGGGGGCAAGCAGTACTTC	14	TRBJ2-7	TRBD1	TRBV7-3	.
CASTTTDTQYF	TGTGCCAGCACTACCACAGATACGCAGTATTTT	11	TRBJ2-3	.	TRBV5-5	few
CASSYGAGGQNEQFF	TGTGCCAGCAGTTACGGAGCGGGAGGGCAGAATGAGCAGTTCTTC	15	TRBJ2-1	TRBD2	TRBV6-5	.
CASSLPWTGFMDETQYF	TGTGCCAGCAGCTTGCCCTGGACAGGGTTTATGGACGAGACCCAGTACTTC	17	TRBJ2-5	TRBD1	TRBV5-8	.
CASSLQGYEQYF	TGTGCCAGCAGCTTACAGGGCTACGAGCAGTACTTC	12	TRBJ2-7	.	TRBV5-8	.
CASSLATTGGQPQHF	TGTGCCAGCAGCTTAGCGACGACGGGAGGCCAGCCCCAGCATTTT	15	TRBJ1-5	.	TRBV11-2	.
CASSLVQPGAKNIQYF	TGTGCCAGCAGCTTAGTTCAACCGGGAGCCAAAAACATTCAGTACTTC	16	TRBJ2-4	.	TRBV7-9	.
CASSFSGRASGETQYF	TGTGCCAGCAGCTTTAGCGGGAGGGCCTCGGGGGAGACCCAGTACTTC	16	TRBJ2-5	TRBD2	TRBV9	.
CASSQTGSPLHF	TGTGCCAGCAGCCAAACAGGTTCACCCCTCCACTTT	12	TRBJ1-6	.	TRBV3-1/TRBV3-2	.
CASSPQGNNQPQHF	TGTGCCAGTAGTCCACAGGGGAACAATCAGCCCCAGCATTTT	14	TRBJ1-5	TRBD1	TRBV19	.
CASSLGQGTAGEQFF	TGCGCCAGCAGCTTGGGTCAGGGCACGGCCGGTGAGCAGTTCTTC	15	TRBJ2-1	.	TRBV5-1	.
CASSVLAGVGEQFF	TGTGCCAGTAGTGTATTAGCGGGAGTTGGTGAGCAGTTCTTC	14	TRBJ2-1	TRBD2	TRBV19	.
CASRQGSYEQYF	TGCGCCAGCCGACAGGGTTCCTACGAGCAGTACTTC	12	TRBJ2-7	TRBD1	TRBV5-1	.
CASSSPLAGGEEQYF	TGTGCCAGCAGCTCTCCCCTAGCGGGAGGGGAAGAGCAGTACTTC	15	TRBJ2-7	TRBD2	TRBV7-8	.
CASSLHGTEAFF	TGTGCCAGCAGCTTGCACGGGACTGAAGCTTTCTTT	12	TRBJ1-1	.	TRBV5-4	.
CASSPGQRYEQYF	TGTGCCAGCAGCCCGGGACAAAGGTACGAGCAGTACTTC	13	TRBJ2-7	.	TRBV6-5	once
CASSLSGTGGGYGYTF	TGTGCCAGCAGCTTATCTGGGACAGGGGGAGGATATGGCTACACCTTC	16	TRBJ1-2	TRBD1	TRBV7-9	.
CASTQAYEQYF	TGTGCCAGCACACAGGCCTACGAGCAGTACTTC	11	TRBJ2-7	.	TRBV28	.
CASSQDGLAGAGGTDTQYF	TGTGCCAGCAGCCAAGACGGGCTAGCGGGAGCAGGGGGCACAGATACGCAGTATTTT	19	TRBJ2-3	TRBD2	TRBV3-1/TRBV3-2	.